These T cell receptor beta chains were read from a single sample in a study of T cells after posttransplantation cyclophosphamide. Using immunoSEQ multiplex PCR, the repertoire was profiled, and TCRdb retains in-frame clones only, with some absent. This sample carries approximately 31,000 clones and no singletons, and around 5% goes to the top ten. Material for sequencing was PBMCs. The origin of the receptors is a woman aged 25 to 39 in good health and a related stem cell transplant donor. Both conserved end residues are part of each CDR3. A D gene is named only where the DNA matches it firmly. A clone size is listed for some rows: how often the clone was seen (once, few, many), or a class if it is expanded.

many,TRBJ2-5,TRBV2,-,TGTGCCAGCAAAAGTCGGACTACACCAGAGACCCAGTACTTC,CASKSRTTPETQYF
-,TRBJ1-2,TRBV9,TRBD1,TGTGCCAGCAGCACTCAACAGGGGGCGCGCGGCTACACCTTC,CASSTQQGARGYTF
many,TRBJ1-1,TRBV19,TRBD1,TGTGCCAGTAGTATCAGTACAGGGGTTGCTGAAGCTTTCTTT,CASSISTGVAEAFF
many,TRBJ1-1,TRBV5-6,-,TGTGCCAGCAGGTCTGGGAATCTCGGGGGCACTGAAGCTTTCTTT,CASRSGNLGGTEAFF
many,TRBJ2-1,TRBV6-2/TRBV6-3,-,TGTGCCAGCAGTAGATGGTCCCCGAAGGTCAATGAGCAGTTCTTC,CASSRWSPKVNEQFF
few,TRBJ2-1,TRBV6-5,-,TGTGCCAGCAGTTTGTACTCCTACAATGAGCAGTTCTTC,CASSLYSYNEQFF
many,TRBJ1-6,TRBV4-3,-,TGCGCCAGCAGCCAAGATCAGGGGTATAATTCACCCCTCCACTTT,CASSQDQGYNSPLHF
-,TRBJ1-2,TRBV5-6,TRBD1,TGTGCCAGCAGCTGGGGGACAGGGGCACATTATGGCTACACCTTC,CASSWGTGAHYGYTF
-,TRBJ2-5,TRBV5-4,TRBD2,TGTGCCAGCAGTTTGGGAGGGCTACAAGAGACCCAGTACTTC,CASSLGGLQETQYF
-,TRBJ1-5,TRBV4-1,TRBD1,TGCGCCAGCAGCCCTGGGACAGTGAATAGCAATCAGCCCCAGCATTTT,CASSPGTVNSNQPQHF
few,TRBJ2-1,TRBV5-1,TRBD2,TGCGCCAGCAGCTTGGCAATCAGCGGGGGCCTTAACAATGAGCAGTTCTTC,CASSLAISGGLNNEQFF
many,TRBJ1-6,TRBV18,-,TGTGCCAGCTCACCCGAATTCGGGGGGGCCTATAATTCACCCCTCCACTTT,CASSPEFGGAYNSPLHF
many,TRBJ1-3,TRBV6-5,-,TGTGCCAGCAGTTACTCGACCAGGGCTGGAAACACCATATATTTT,CASSYSTRAGNTIYF
few,TRBJ2-3,TRBV28,-,TGTGCCAGCACCGGACAGACTAGCACAGATACGCAGTATTTT,CASTGQTSTDTQYF
many,TRBJ1-1,TRBV7-9,TRBD1,TGTGCCAGCAGCTTACAGGGGGGGAACACTGAAGCTTTCTTT,CASSLQGGNTEAFF
many,TRBJ2-3,TRBV12-3/TRBV12-4,-,TGTGCCAGCACCAGAACGCGGGACACAGATACGCAGTATTTT,CASTRTRDTDTQYF
many,TRBJ1-3,TRBV27,-,TGTGCCAGCAGTTTGGGGGGTGGGAGCTCTGGAAACACCATATATTTT,CASSLGGGSSGNTIYF
many,TRBJ1-2,TRBV6-5,-,TGTGCCAGCAGTTACAAGGGTCAAGATGGCTACACCTTC,CASSYKGQDGYTF
many,TRBJ2-5,TRBV6-4,-,TGTGCCAGCAGTGGTAGGTCGGGAGAGACCCAGTACTTC,CASSGRSGETQYF
many,TRBJ2-6,TRBV7-9,TRBD1,TGTGCCAGCAGCTTAGAACAGGGGGCGTCCTCTGGGGCCAACGTCCTGACTTTC,CASSLEQGASSGANVLTF
many,TRBJ1-1,TRBV12-3/TRBV12-4,-,TGTGCCAGCAGTCCCGGGTGGCAGGGAGGCACTGAAGCTTTCTTT,CASSPGWQGGTEAFF
many,TRBJ1-1,TRBV7-8,TRBD1,TGTGCCAGCAGCCCACCGACAGGGTTTGGGGACACTGAAGCTTTCTTT,CASSPPTGFGDTEAFF
many,TRBJ1-3,TRBV11-2,-,TGTGCCAGCAGCCCCTGGGGGGGAGAGGCTGGAAACACCATATATTTT,CASSPWGGEAGNTIYF
many,TRBJ2-2,TRBV19,TRBD1,TGTGCCACACGGACAGGGCTGGCCGGGGAGCTGTTTTTT,CATRTGLAGELFF
many,TRBJ1-3,TRBV2,-,TGTGCCAGCAGTGCCCAGGCGCTCTCTGGAAACACCATATATTTT,CASSAQALSGNTIYF
-,TRBJ1-2,TRBV28,-,TGTGCCAGCAGACTCGAACAGGAGAACTATGGCTACACCTTC,CASRLEQENYGYTF
many,TRBJ2-1,TRBV7-9,-,TGTGCCAGCAGCTTAACCCTGGCGGGGTACAATGAGCAGTTCTTC,CASSLTLAGYNEQFF
many,TRBJ2-3,TRBV5-6,-,TGTGCCAGCAGCGAGGTACCCACAGATACGCAGTATTTT,CASSEVPTDTQYF
many,TRBJ1-2,TRBV6-1,TRBD1,TGTGCCAGCAGTGAGACAGGGGACTATGGCTACACCTTC,CASSETGDYGYTF
many,TRBJ2-5,TRBV7-2,TRBD1,TGTGCCAGCAGCCAACAACAGGGGGTGGGAGAGACCCAGTACTTC,CASSQQQGVGETQYF
few,TRBJ2-5,TRBV28,TRBD2,TGTGCCAGCAGTACCGTGGGACTAGCGCAAGAGACCCAGTACTTC,CASSTVGLAQETQYF